This T cell receptor beta chain was identified during a study of T cell responses to AZD1222 COVID-19 vaccine. Regarding the study as a whole: The peak T cell response came first, and repertoires were sampled only after it. Reports say nearly half of spike-specific TCRs go after unmutated variant regions. Seropositivity was recorded at baseline in only a handful of AZD1222 recipients. Donors, mostly white British, included more females; clonal diversity was possibly underestimated.

With V trimmed by 5 bases and J by 0 bases, 9 bases remained unmatched. Germline values: CDR1 SGHDT, CDR2 YYEEEE. The CDR3 covers 16 residues. As concerns this clone: The antigen is not known.

Here immunoSEQ multiplex PCR was the method, and the copy in TCRdb shows in-frame clones only, minus some. The repertoire has 95,000 to 150,000 clones, 75% to 95% of them found once; the top ten carry around 3.8%. Sequences were derived from peripheral blood, sampled 28 days after the second dose of the MenACWY control vaccine. This clonotype was obtained from an adult who received the MenACWY meningococcal vaccine as a control. The chain employs TRBV5-6 and TRBJ2-7; 9 bases line up with TRBD2. CDR3 residues: CASSFTSGLSSYEQYF. The CDR3 DNA reads as TGTGCCAGCAGTTTTACTAGCGGGCTTAGCTCCTACGAGCAGTACTTC.